Sequencing of this T cell receptor (beta chain) was carried out in a study of shared clonotypes between healthy human individuals. Study-wide results and caveats: Clonotype sharing across donors was expected to vary with sequencing depth.

In regard to this clone: Its antigen remains unknown.

Only in-frame clones appear in the TCRdb table, and some are missing; sequencing was by immunoSEQ multiplex PCR. The sample lists around 510,000 clones; roughly 79% were seen once. Genomic DNA, for the unsorted samples, came from tens of millions of PBMCs. CDR1 and CDR2 (germline): GTSNPN, SVGIG (reference sequence). Unmatched junction bases numbered 7, after V lost 1 base and J lost 8 bases. This CDR3 spans 13 amino acids. Sequenced: PBMCs. The receptor was derived from a middle-aged woman in good health. Some clones in this sample may be carry-over from other donors' samples. V gene TRBV30 combines with J gene TRBJ1-2; 7 nucleotides line up with TRBD1. The CDR3 nucleotides are TGTGCCTGGAGTGGGTACAGGGGCCGGGGCTACACCTTC. Amino acid sequence: CAWSGYRGRGYTF.